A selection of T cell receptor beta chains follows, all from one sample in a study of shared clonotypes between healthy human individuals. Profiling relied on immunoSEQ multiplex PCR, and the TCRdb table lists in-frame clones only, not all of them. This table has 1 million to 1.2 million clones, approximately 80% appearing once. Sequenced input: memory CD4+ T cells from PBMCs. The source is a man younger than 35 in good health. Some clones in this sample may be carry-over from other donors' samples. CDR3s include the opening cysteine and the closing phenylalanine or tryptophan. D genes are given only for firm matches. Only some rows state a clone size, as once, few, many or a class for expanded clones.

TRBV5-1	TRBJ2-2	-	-	TGCGCCAGCAGCTGGGGGGAAAAAACCGGGGAGCTGTTTTTT	CASSWGEKTGELFF
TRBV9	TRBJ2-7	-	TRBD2	TGTGCCAGCAGCGTCGCGGGAGGGGGCGAGCAGTACTTC	CASSVAGGGEQYF
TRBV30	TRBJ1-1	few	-	TGTGCCTGGAGTCCCGACAGGAACACTGAAGCTTTCTTT	CAWSPDRNTEAFF
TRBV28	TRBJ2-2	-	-	TGTGCCAGCTCTCAAAGGGCGACCGGGGAGCTGTTTTTT	CASSQRATGELFF
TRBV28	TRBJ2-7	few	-	TGTGCCAGCAGTTTTCATGGGGGGTCCTACGAGCAGTACTTC	CASSFHGGSYEQYF
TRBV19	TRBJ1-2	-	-	TGTGCCAGTAGTATCTACAGGGAGTACACCTTC	CASSIYREYTF
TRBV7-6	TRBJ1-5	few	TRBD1	TGTGCCAGCACCTTCGGGACAGGGGAAAATCAGCCCCAGCATTTT	CASTFGTGENQPQHF
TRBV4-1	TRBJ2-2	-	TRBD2	TGCGCCAGCAGCCAATTTGGGACTAGCGGATACGGGGAGCTGTTTTTT	CASSQFGTSGYGELFF
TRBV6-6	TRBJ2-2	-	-	TGTGCCAGCAGCTCAAGACCAGACACCGGGGAGCTGTTTTTT	CASSSRPDTGELFF
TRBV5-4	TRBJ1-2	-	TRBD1	TGTGCCAGCAGGGATTCCAGGGGGCTGTCTGGCTACACCTTC	CASRDSRGLSGYTF
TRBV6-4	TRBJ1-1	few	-	TGTGCCAGCAGTGACCCGACCGGGACATTGAACACTGAAGCTTTCTTT	CASSDPTGTLNTEAFF
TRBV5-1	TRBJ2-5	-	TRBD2	TGCGCCAGCAAGCGGGGAAGCGAGGAGACCCAGTACTTC	CASKRGSEETQYF
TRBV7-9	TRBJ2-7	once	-	TGTGCCAGCAGCAGGGACTCACCCTACGAGCAGTACTTC	CASSRDSPYEQYF
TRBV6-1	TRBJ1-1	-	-	TGTGCCAGCAGTGAATTACAGGCGTGGAACACTGAAGCTTTCTTT	CASSELQAWNTEAFF
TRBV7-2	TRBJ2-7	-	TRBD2	TGTGCCAGCAGGGGGACTCGGGGCGGGAGACCCTACGAGCAGTACTTC	CASRGTRGGRPYEQYF
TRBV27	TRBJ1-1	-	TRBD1	TGTGCCAGCAGTTTGTGGGACAGGGCCGGCCTTAGGGAGGGAGCTTTCTTT	CASSLWDRAGLREGAFF
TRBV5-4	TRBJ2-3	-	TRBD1	TGTGCCAGCAGCGGAGGACAGGGGGCAGATACGCAGTATTTT	CASSGGQGADTQYF
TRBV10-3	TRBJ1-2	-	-	TGTGCCATCAGTGACGGGACCCTTATGAGCTACACCTTC	CAISDGTLMSYTF
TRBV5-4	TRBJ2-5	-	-	TGTGCCAGCAGCTTGGGGGGGGCTAGCCAACAAGAGACCCAGTACTTC	CASSLGGASQQETQYF
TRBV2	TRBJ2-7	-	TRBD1	TGTGCCAGCAGTAGCATCGGGACAGTCCCCTACGAGCAGTACTTC	CASSSIGTVPYEQYF
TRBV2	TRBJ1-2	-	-	TGTGCCAGCAACCTTCTGCGGATACGACAATATGGCTACACCTTC	CASNLLRIRQYGYTF
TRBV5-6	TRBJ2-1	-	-	TGTGCCAGCAGCTTGGGGCCGGGACTGGCCGACAATGAGCAGTTCTTC	CASSLGPGLADNEQFF
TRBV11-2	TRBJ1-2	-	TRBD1	TGTGCCAGCAGCCCTGACAGGGGGGAGGGCTACACCTTC	CASSPDRGEGYTF